This is a list of T cell receptor beta chains from one sample in a study of metastatic and nonmetastatic thyroid tumors. TCRdb reanalyzed the PCR reads via MiXCR. Among roughly 30,000 clones listed, 3.7% were seen once. The sequenced sample was blood. These receptors were taken from a male donor with papillary thyroid cancer or a benign thyroid nodule (not recorded which). Some clones in this sample may be carry-over from other donors' samples. CDR3s include the opening cysteine and the closing phenylalanine or tryptophan. A D gene is named only where the DNA matches it firmly. Only part of the rows carry a size: once, few, many, or a class if the clone is expanded.

abundance: NA; j_gene: TRBJ1-6; d_gene: NA; v_gene: TRBV28; CDR3nt: TGTGCCAGCAGTTTGGGGAGGGGGAATTCACCCCTCCACTTT; CDR3aa: CASSLGRGNSPLHF
abundance: few; j_gene: TRBJ2-3; d_gene: TRBD2; v_gene: TRBV6-1; CDR3nt: TGTGCCAGCAGTGCGACTAGCGGGAGCGCAGATACGCAGTATTTT; CDR3aa: CASSATSGSADTQYF
abundance: NA; j_gene: TRBJ1-5; d_gene: NA; v_gene: TRBV6-1; CDR3nt: TGTGCCAGCAGTGAGAGGGCGGTTCAGCCCCAGCATTTT; CDR3aa: CASSERAVQPQHF
abundance: many; j_gene: TRBJ2-6; d_gene: NA; v_gene: TRBV6-1; CDR3nt: TGTGCCAGCAGTGGAGCAGATAGTGGGGCCAACGTCCTGACTTTC; CDR3aa: CASSGADSGANVLTF
abundance: medium-sized; j_gene: TRBJ1-3; d_gene: NA; v_gene: TRBV6-2/TRBV6-3; CDR3nt: TGTGCCAGCAGTTTCCCCGGCGCTGGAAACACCATATATTTT; CDR3aa: CASSFPGAGNTIYF
abundance: medium-sized; j_gene: TRBJ1-1; d_gene: NA; v_gene: TRBV6-1; CDR3nt: TGTGCCAGCAGTTCCTACAGGAATATGAACACTGAAGCTTTCTTT; CDR3aa: CASSSYRNMNTEAFF
abundance: few; j_gene: TRBJ1-1; d_gene: NA; v_gene: TRBV28; CDR3nt: TGTGCCAGCATGAGGCCCGGGCTAGGCACTGAAGCTTTCTTT; CDR3aa: CASMRPGLGTEAFF
abundance: NA; j_gene: TRBJ2-3; d_gene: TRBD2; v_gene: TRBV6-2/TRBV6-3; CDR3nt: TGTGCCAGCAGTTACCTCAATCCGGGACTAGCGGGAGGGCAGGCAGATACGCAGTATTTT; CDR3aa: CASSYLNPGLAGGQADTQYF
abundance: many; j_gene: TRBJ2-1; d_gene: NA; v_gene: TRBV4-1; CDR3nt: TGCGCCAGCAGCCAGGATGGGGACCCAGACAATGAGCAGTTCTTC; CDR3aa: CASSQDGDPDNEQFF
abundance: few; j_gene: TRBJ1-1; d_gene: NA; v_gene: TRBV10-1; CDR3nt: TGCGCCAGCAGGAACAGTGAGCACACTGAAGCTTTCTTT; CDR3aa: CASRNSEHTEAFF
abundance: many; j_gene: TRBJ2-1; d_gene: NA; v_gene: TRBV27; CDR3nt: TGTGCCAGCAGTCCTCAGGCAAGGGGCGGGCCCTACAATGAGCAGTTCTTC; CDR3aa: CASSPQARGGPYNEQFF
abundance: few; j_gene: TRBJ2-1; d_gene: NA; v_gene: TRBV6-4; CDR3nt: TGTGCCAGCAGTGCGGGACGGGTCAACAATGAGCAGTTCTTC; CDR3aa: CASSAGRVNNEQFF
abundance: many; j_gene: TRBJ2-5; d_gene: NA; v_gene: TRBV4-1; CDR3nt: TGCGCCAGCAGCCAAGAGGGGTCGGCTGAGACCCAGTACTTC; CDR3aa: CASSQEGSAETQYF
abundance: medium-sized; j_gene: TRBJ2-2; d_gene: NA; v_gene: TRBV15; CDR3nt: TGTGCCACCAGCCCCCGAGGGGAGTCCGGCGGGGAGCTGTTTTTT; CDR3aa: CATSPRGESGGELFF
abundance: few; j_gene: TRBJ1-5; d_gene: NA; v_gene: TRBV11-2; CDR3nt: TGTGCCAGCAGCTTAGAGCCGGGGGCCAATCAGCCCCAGCATTTT; CDR3aa: CASSLEPGANQPQHF
abundance: NA; j_gene: TRBJ2-1; d_gene: NA; v_gene: TRBV2; CDR3nt: TGTGCCAGCAGTGAAGAAGGCTGGGCATATGAGCAGTTCTTC; CDR3aa: CASSEEGWAYEQFF
abundance: many; j_gene: TRBJ2-2; d_gene: TRBD2; v_gene: TRBV5-1; CDR3nt: TGCGCCAGCAGCTTGGTTGTGACTAGCGGCAACACCGGGGAGCTGTTTTTT; CDR3aa: CASSLVVTSGNTGELFF
abundance: few; j_gene: TRBJ2-5; d_gene: TRBD2; v_gene: TRBV7-2; CDR3nt: TGTGCCAGCAGCTTAAATCGGGGGGAACAAGAGACCCAGTACTTC; CDR3aa: CASSLNRGEQETQYF
abundance: NA; j_gene: TRBJ2-7; d_gene: NA; v_gene: TRBV28; CDR3nt: TGTGCCAGCAGTTTTGCGTCAGGGCCCCTCTACGAGCAGTACTTC; CDR3aa: CASSFASGPLYEQYF
abundance: NA; j_gene: TRBJ2-1; d_gene: NA; v_gene: TRBV20-1; CDR3nt: TGCAGTGCTAGAGATGCCAAGACAATCTGGGGTGAGCAGTTCTTC; CDR3aa: CSARDAKTIWGEQFF